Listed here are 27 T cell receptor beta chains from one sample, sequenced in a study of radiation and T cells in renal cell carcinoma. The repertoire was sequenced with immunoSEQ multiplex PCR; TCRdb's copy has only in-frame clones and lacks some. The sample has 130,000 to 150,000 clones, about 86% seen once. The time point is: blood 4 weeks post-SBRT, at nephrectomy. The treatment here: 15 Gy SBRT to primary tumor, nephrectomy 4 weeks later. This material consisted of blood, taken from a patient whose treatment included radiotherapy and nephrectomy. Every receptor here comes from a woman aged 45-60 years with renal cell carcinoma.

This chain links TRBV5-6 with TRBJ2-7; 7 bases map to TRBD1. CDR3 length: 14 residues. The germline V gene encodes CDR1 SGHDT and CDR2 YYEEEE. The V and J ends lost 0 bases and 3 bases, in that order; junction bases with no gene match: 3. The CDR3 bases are TGTGCCAGCAGCTTGGGAGGGGGCAGCTACGAGCAGTACTTC. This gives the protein CASSLGGGSYEQYF.

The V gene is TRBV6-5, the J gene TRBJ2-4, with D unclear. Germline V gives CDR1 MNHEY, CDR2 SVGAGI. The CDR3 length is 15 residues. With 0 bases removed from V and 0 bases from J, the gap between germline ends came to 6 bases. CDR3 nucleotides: TGTGCCAGCAGTTACTCGATTCGAGCCAAAAACATTCAGTACTTC. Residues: CASSYSIRAKNIQYF.

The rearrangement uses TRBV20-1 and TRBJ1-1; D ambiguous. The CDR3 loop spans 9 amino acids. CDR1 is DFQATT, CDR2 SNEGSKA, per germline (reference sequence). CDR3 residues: CNLGTEAFF. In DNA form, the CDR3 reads TGCAACCTGGGGACTGAAGCTTTCTTT.

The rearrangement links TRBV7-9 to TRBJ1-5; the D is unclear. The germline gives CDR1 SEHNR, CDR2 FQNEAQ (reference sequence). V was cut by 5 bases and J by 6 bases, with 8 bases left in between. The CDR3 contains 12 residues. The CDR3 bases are TGTGCCAGCAGCCCGGGTTCTCAGCCCCAGCATTTT. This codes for CASSPGSQPQHF.

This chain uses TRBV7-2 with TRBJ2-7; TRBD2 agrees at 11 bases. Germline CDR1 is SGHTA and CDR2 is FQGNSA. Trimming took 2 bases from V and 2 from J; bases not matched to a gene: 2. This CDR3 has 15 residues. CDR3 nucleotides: TGTGCCAGCAGCTTACGACTAGCGGGGACCTACGAGCAGTACTTC. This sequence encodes CASSLRLAGTYEQYF.

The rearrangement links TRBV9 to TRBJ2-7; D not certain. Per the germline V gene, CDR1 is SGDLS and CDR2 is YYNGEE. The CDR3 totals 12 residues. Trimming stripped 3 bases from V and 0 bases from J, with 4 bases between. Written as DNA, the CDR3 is TGTGCCAGCAGCGCGACCTCCTACGAGCAGTACTTC. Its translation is CASSATSYEQYF.

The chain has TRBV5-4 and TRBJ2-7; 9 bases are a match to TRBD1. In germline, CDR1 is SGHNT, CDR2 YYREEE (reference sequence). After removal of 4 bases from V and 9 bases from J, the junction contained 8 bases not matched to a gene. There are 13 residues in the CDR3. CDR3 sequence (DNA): TGTGCCAGCAGCGCGGGACAGGGCTCGGGGCAGTACTTC. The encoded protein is CASSAGQGSGQYF.

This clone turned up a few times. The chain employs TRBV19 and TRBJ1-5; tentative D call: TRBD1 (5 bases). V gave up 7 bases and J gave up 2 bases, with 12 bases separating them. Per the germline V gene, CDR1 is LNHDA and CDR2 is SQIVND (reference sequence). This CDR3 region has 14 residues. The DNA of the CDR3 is TGTGCCAGTATGGGGCAGGGCGGCAATCAGCCCCAGCATTTT. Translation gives CASMGQGGNQPQHF.

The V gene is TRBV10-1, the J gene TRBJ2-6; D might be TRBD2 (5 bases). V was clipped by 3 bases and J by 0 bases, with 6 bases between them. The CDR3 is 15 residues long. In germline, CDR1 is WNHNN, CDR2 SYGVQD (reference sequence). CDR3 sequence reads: CASSEGGSGANVLTF. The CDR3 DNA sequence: TGCGCCAGCAGTGAAGGAGGCTCTGGGGCCAACGTCCTGACTTTC.

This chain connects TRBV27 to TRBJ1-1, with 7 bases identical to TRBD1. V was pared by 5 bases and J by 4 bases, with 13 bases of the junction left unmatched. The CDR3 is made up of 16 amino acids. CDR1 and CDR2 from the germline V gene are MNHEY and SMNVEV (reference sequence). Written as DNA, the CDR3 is TGTGCCAGCAGTGTCGGGCAGGGGGGTTATGTCACTGAAGCTTTCTTT. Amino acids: CASSVGQGGYVTEAFF.

The DNA of the CDR3 is TGTGCCAGCAGCTTAGCGGATCAGGGTAGGGCTTACTTC. Amino acid sequence: CASSLADQGRAYF. This rearrangement joins TRBV7-2 to TRBJ2-7, with D possibly matching TRBD1 (5 bases). Trimming cost V 0 bases and J 13 bases, with 16 bases left between them. This CDR3 is 13 amino acids long. The germline V gene encodes CDR1 SGHTA and CDR2 FQGNSA.

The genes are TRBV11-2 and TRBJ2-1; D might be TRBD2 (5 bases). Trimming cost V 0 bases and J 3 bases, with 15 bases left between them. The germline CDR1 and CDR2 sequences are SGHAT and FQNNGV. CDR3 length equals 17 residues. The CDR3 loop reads CASSLDSDTRFYNEQFF. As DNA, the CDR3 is TGTGCCAGCAGCTTAGATAGCGACACCCGCTTCTACAATGAGCAGTTCTTC.

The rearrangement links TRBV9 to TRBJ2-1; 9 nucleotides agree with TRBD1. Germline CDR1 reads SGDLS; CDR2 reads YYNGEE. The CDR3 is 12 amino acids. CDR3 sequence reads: CASGDRVNEQFF. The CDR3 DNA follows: TGTGCATCCGGGGACAGGGTCAATGAGCAGTTCTTC.

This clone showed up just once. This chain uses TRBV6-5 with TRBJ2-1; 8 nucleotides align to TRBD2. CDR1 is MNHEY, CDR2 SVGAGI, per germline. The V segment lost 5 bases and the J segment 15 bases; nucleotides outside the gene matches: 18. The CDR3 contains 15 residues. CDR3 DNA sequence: TGTGCCAGCAGTCGCGCCGGGGGAAAAAGCGGGAGCCGGTTCTTC. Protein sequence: CASSRAGGKSGSRFF.

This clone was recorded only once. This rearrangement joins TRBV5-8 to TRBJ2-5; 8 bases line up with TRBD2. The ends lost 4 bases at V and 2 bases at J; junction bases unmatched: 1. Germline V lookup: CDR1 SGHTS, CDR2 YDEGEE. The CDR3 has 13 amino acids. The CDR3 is CASSREGQETQYF. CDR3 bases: TGTGCCAGCAGCCGGGAGGGGCAAGAGACCCAGTACTTC.

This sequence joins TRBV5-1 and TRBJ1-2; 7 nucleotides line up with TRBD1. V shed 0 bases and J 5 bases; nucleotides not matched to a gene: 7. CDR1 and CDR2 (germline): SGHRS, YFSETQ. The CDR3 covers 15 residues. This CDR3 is CASSLGEGGYYGYTF. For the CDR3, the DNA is TGCGCCAGCAGCTTGGGTGAAGGGGGCTATTATGGCTACACCTTC.

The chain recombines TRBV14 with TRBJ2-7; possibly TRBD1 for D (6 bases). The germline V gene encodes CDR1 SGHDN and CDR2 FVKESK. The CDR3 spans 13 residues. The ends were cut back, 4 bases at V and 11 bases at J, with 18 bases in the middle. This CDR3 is CASSPTFGTREYF. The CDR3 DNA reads TGTGCCAGCAGCCCTACATTCGGGACAAGGGAGTACTTC.

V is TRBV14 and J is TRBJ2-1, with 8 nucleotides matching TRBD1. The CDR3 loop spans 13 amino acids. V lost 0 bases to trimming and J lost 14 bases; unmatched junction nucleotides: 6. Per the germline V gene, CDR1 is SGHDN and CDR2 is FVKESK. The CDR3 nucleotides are TGTGCCAGCAGCCAAGACCAGGACAGGGCGAAGTTCTTC. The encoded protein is CASSQDQDRAKFF.

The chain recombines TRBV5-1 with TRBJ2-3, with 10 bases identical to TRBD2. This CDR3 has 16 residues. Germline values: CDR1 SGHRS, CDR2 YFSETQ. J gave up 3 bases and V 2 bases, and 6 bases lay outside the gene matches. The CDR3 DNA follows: TGCGCCAGCAGCTTCGTACTAGCGGGACAAACAGATACGCAGTATTTT. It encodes CASSFVLAGQTDTQYF.

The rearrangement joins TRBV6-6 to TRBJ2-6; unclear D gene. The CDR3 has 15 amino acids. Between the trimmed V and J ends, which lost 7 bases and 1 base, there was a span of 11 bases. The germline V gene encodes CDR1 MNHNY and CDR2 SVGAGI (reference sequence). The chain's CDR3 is CASTEAVSGANVLTF. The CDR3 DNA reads TGTGCCAGCACCGAAGCAGTTTCTGGGGCCAACGTCCTGACTTTC.

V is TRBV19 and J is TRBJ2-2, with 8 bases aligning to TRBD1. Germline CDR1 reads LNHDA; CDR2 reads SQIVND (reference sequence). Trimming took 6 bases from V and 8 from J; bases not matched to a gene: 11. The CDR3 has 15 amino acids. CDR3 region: CASSPVQGVYGELFF. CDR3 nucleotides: TGTGCCAGTAGCCCCGTACAGGGGGTGTATGGGGAGCTGTTTTTT.

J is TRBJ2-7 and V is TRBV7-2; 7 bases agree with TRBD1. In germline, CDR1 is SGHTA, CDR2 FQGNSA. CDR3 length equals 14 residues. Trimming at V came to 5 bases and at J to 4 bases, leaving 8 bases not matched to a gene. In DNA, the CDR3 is TGTGCCAGCAGCCCCGGGGACAGACGATACGAGCAGTACTTC. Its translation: CASSPGDRRYEQYF.

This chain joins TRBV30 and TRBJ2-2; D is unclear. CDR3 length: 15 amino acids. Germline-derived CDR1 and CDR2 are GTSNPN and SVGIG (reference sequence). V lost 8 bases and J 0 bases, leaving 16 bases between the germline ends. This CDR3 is CAHSPRSANTGELFF. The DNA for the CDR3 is TGTGCCCACTCCCCAAGGTCCGCGAACACCGGGGAGCTGTTTTTT.

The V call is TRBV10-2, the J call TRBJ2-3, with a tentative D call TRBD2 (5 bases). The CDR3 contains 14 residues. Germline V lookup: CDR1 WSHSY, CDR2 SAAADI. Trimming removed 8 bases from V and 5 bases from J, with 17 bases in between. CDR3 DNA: TGCGCCAGCTACGAGGGTGGGGTGGGAGATACGCAGTATTTT. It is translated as CASYEGGVGDTQYF.

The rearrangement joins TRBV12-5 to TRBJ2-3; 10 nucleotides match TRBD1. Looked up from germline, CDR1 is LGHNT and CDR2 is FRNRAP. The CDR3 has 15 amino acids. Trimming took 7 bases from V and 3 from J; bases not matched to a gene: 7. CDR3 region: CASALRGQGTDTQYF. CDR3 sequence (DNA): TGTGCTAGTGCCCTCCGGGGACAGGGGACAGATACGCAGTATTTT.

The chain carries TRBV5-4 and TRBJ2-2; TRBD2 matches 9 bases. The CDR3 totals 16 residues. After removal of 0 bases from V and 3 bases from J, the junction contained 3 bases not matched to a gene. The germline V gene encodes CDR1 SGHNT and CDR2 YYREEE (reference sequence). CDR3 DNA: TGTGCCAGCAGCTTGGCTAGCGGGGCGGACACCGGGGAGCTGTTTTTT. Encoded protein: CASSLASGADTGELFF.

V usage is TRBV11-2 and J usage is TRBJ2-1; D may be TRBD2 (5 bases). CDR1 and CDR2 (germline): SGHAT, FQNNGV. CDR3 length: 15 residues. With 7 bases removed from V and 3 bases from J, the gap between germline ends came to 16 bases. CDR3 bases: TGTGCCAGCAAAAGGGAGAGAATAGGCTACAATGAGCAGTTCTTC. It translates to CASKRERIGYNEQFF.